These 12 T cell receptor beta chains share one sample of origin, sequenced in a study of PD-L1 blockade in urothelial cancer (dated 2017 in TCRdb). The time point label, as the study defines it: pretreatment tumor sample. Receptor amplification or capture employed the immunoSEQ multiplex PCR assay. In its TCRdb copy, this immuneACCESS table keeps in-frame sequences only and misses some clones. Where compared with another copy, unresolved V genes explain less than half of these, and the others have no known cause. For this sample there are just over 35,000 clones; around 33% appear just once. The ten biggest clones cover about 9.8% of the sample. The source was tumor tissue, collected before atezolizumab (anti-PD-L1) treatment. Receptors were obtained from a man aged 55 to 69 with urothelial cancer.

V and J are TRBV25-1 and TRBJ2-1; no clear D. V was clipped by 4 bases and J by 9 bases, with 16 bases between them. From germline, CDR1 is MGHDK and CDR2 SYGVNS. This CDR3 region has 14 residues. The CDR3 DNA is TGTGCCAGCAGTGTTAGTTCGTGGATCGGTGAGCAGTTCTTC. Its translation is CASSVSSWIGEQFF.

CDR3 amino acids: CASSFGSSEDTQYF. For the CDR3, the DNA is TGCGCCAGCAGCTTCGGCTCTTCAGAAGATACGCAGTATTTT. The rearrangement links TRBV5-1 to TRBJ2-3; D is ambiguous. V was trimmed by 2 bases and J by 5 bases, leaving 12 bases between them. CDR3 length equals 14 residues. CDR1 SGHRS and CDR2 YFSETQ come from the germline V gene. The entire variable domain, with the rest obtained from reference TRBV5-1 and TRBJ2-3, is as follows: KAGVTQTPRYLIKTRGQQVTLSCSPISGHRSVSWYQQTPGQGLQFLFEYFSETQRNKGNFPGRFSGRQFSNSRSEMNVSTLELGDSALYLCASSFGSSEDTQYFGPGTRLTVL.

J is TRBJ2-2 and V is TRBV19; D is undetermined. The ends were cut back, 5 bases at V and 6 bases at J, with 10 bases in the middle. The germline V gene encodes CDR1 LNHDA and CDR2 SQIVND (reference sequence). The CDR3 is 13 amino acids. The CDR3: CASSPQLAGELFF. The CDR3 DNA reads as TGTGCCAGTAGTCCACAGTTGGCCGGGGAGCTGTTTTTT. Filled out from reference TRBV19 and TRBJ2-2, the complete variable domain reads DGGITQSPKYLFRKEGQNVTLSCEQNLNHDAMYWYRQDPGQGLRLIYYSQIVNDFQKGDIAEGYSVSREKKESFPLTVTSAQKNPTAFYLCASSPQLAGELFFGEGSRLTVL.

This clone was detected a few times. The CDR3 loop reads CASSSSKGADYEQYF. CDR3 nucleotide sequence: TGTGCCAGCAGTTCCTCAAAGGGAGCGGACTACGAGCAGTACTTC. The V call is TRBV6-8, the J call TRBJ2-7, with D possibly matching TRBD2 (5 bases). The CDR3 has 15 amino acids. The V gene lost 4 bases and the J gene lost 3 bases, with 16 bases spanning the gap. The germline gives CDR1 MNHGY, CDR2 SAAAGT.

This clone was recorded only once. The rearrangement joins TRBV25-1 to TRBJ1-1; tentatively, D is TRBD1 (6 bases). Germline CDR1 MGHDK, CDR2 SYGVNS. V lost 6 bases and J 5 bases, leaving 13 bases between the germline ends. CDR3 length: 13 amino acids. CDR3 protein: CASRIQGGTEAFF. The CDR3 nucleotides read TGTGCCAGCAGGATACAGGGCGGAACTGAAGCTTTCTTT. Variable domain in full (rest from reference TRBV25-1 and TRBJ1-1): EADIYQTPRYLVIGTGKKITLECSQTMGHDKMYWYQQDPGMELHLIHYSYGVNSTEKGDLSSESTVSRIRTEHFPLTLESARPSHTSQYLCASRIQGGTEAFFGQGTRLTVV.

In its sample, this clone is medium-sized. The chain joins TRBV19 to TRBJ1-1, with 7 bases matching TRBD1. The germline CDR1 and CDR2 sequences are LNHDA and SQIVND (reference sequence). The length of the CDR3 is 15 residues. J lost 1 base, V lost 4 bases, and 6 bases had no gene match. Written as DNA, the CDR3 is TGTGCCAGTAGTAGGCGACAGGGCCGGAACACTGAAGCTTTCTTT. Translating gives CASSRRQGRNTEAFF.

This clone is termed medium-sized. The chain recombines TRBV11-3 with TRBJ2-3; weak D call: TRBD1 (6 bases). Trimming removed 3 bases from V and 3 bases from J, with 10 bases in between. The germline CDR1 and CDR2 sequences are SGHNT and YENEEA. The CDR3 is made up of 14 amino acids. The CDR3 sequence is CASSLDSLTDTQYF. The DNA of the CDR3 is TGTGCCAGCAGCTTGGACAGTCTTACAGATACGCAGTATTTT.

This clone showed up just a few times. The rearrangement links TRBV6-8 to TRBJ1-2; D might be TRBD1 (5 bases). The CDR3 has 14 amino acids. The germline V gene has CDR1 MNHGY and CDR2 SAAAGT. V was pared by 10 bases and J by 6 bases, with 21 bases between. The CDR3 protein is CANTLSSGVDGYTF. The CDR3 nucleotides read TGTGCCAACACCCTCTCTTCGGGGGTTGATGGCTACACCTTC.

The chain uses TRBV30 and TRBJ1-6, with D perhaps TRBD1 (5 bases). Trimming stripped 0 bases from V and 10 bases from J, with 19 bases between. The germline V gene encodes CDR1 GTSNPN and CDR2 SVGIG (reference sequence). The length of the CDR3 is 16 residues. CDR3 in amino acids: CAWSVRVGRNSSPLHF. In DNA form, the CDR3 reads TGTGCCTGGAGTGTCAGGGTTGGGCGGAATTCCTCACCCCTCCACTTT.

The chain links TRBV5-1 to TRBJ1-2; possibly TRBD1 for D (5 bases). CDR1 and CDR2 from the germline V gene are SGHRS and YFSETQ. This CDR3 has 14 amino acids. The ends were cut back, 0 bases at V and 6 bases at J, with 12 bases in the middle. The CDR3 bases are TGCGCCAGCAGCTTGGGGGGCGGCATGAATGGCTACACCTTC. Encoded protein: CASSLGGGMNGYTF. Supplemented by reference TRBV5-1 and TRBJ1-2, the full variable domain reads KAGVTQTPRYLIKTRGQQVTLSCSPISGHRSVSWYQQTPGQGLQFLFEYFSETQRNKGNFPGRFSGRQFSNSRSEMNVSTLELGDSALYLCASSLGGGMNGYTFGSGTRLTVV.

The chain combines TRBV19 with TRBJ1-1; TRBD1 aligns across 11 bases. The germline V gene encodes CDR1 LNHDA and CDR2 SQIVND (reference sequence). CDR3 size: 16 residues. The V gene end was trimmed by 5 bases and the J gene end by 5 bases; junction bases not matched to a gene: 10. CDR3 in DNA: TGTGCCAGTAGTCTAAGGACAGGGGGCGTACGAACTGAAGCTTTCTTT. Its protein product is CASSLRTGGVRTEAFF.

This clone has a count of ten or more. In DNA, the CDR3 is TGTGCCAGCAGCTCACTAGCGGGAGAGGGTGAGCAGTTCTTC. Its translation: CASSSLAGEGEQFF. The V and J genes are TRBV9 and TRBJ2-1; 11 positions match TRBD2. The CDR3 contains 14 residues. The V segment lost 4 bases and the J segment 9 bases; nucleotides outside the gene matches: 6. CDR1 and CDR2 from the germline V gene are SGDLS and YYNGEE.